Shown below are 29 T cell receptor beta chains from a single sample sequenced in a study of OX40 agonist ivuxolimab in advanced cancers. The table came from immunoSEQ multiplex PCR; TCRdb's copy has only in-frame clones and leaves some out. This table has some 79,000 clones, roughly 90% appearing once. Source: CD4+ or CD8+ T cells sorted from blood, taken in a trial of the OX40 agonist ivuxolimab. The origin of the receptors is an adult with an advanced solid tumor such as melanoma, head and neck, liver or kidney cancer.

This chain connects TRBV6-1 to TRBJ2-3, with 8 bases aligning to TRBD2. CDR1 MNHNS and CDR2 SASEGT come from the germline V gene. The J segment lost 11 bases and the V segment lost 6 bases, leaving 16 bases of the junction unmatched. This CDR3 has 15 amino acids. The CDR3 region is CASRTERGSIRGQYF. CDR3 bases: TGTGCCAGCAGAACTGAGCGGGGGAGTATTCGGGGGCAGTATTTT.

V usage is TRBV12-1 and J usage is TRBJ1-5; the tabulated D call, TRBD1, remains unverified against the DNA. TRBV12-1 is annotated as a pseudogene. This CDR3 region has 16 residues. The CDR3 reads CASSYPTGDSNQPQHF. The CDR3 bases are TGTGCCAGCAGCTACCCGACAGGGGATAGCAATCAGCCCCAGCATTTT.

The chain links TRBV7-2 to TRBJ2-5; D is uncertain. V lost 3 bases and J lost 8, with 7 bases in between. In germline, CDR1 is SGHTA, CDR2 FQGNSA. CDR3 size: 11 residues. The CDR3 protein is CASSLAETQYF. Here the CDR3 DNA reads TGTGCCAGCAGCTTGGCGGAAACCCAGTACTTC.

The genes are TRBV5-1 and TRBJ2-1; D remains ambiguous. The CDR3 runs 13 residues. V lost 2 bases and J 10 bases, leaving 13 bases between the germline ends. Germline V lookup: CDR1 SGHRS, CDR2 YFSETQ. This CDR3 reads CASSFDPLGEQFF. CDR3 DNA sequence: TGCGCCAGCAGCTTCGACCCTTTAGGGGAGCAGTTCTTC.

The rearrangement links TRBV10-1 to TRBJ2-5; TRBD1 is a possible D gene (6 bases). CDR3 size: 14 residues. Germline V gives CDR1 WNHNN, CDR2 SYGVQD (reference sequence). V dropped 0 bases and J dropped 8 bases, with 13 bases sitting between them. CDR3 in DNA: TGCGCCAGCAGTGAGTCGATGGGACAAAATACCCAGTACTTC. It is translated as CASSESMGQNTQYF.

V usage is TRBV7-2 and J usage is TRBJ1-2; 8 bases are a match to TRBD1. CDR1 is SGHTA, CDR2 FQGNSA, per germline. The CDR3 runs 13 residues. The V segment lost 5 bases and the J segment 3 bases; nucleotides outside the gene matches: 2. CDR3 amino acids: CASSLDRDYGYTF. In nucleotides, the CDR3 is TGTGCCAGCAGCCTGGACAGGGACTATGGCTACACCTTC.

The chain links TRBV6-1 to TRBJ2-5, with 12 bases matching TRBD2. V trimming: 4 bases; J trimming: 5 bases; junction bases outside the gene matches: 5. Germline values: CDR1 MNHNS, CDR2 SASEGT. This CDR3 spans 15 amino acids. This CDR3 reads CASSALAGGRETQYF. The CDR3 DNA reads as TGTGCCAGCAGTGCCCTAGCGGGAGGGCGGGAGACCCAGTACTTC.

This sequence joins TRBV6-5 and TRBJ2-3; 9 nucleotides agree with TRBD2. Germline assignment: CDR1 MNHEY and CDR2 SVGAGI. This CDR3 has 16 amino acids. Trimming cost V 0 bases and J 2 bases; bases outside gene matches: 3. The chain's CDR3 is CASSYSGGRVTDTQYF. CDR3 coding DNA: TGTGCCAGCAGTTACTCGGGCGGGAGGGTCACAGATACGCAGTATTTT.

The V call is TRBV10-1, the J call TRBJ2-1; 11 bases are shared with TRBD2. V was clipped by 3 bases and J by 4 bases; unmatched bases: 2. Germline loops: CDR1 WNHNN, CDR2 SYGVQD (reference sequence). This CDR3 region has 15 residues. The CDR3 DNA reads TGCGCCAGCAGTGACGGGACTAGCGGTTACAATGAGCAGTTCTTC. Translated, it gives CASSDGTSGYNEQFF.

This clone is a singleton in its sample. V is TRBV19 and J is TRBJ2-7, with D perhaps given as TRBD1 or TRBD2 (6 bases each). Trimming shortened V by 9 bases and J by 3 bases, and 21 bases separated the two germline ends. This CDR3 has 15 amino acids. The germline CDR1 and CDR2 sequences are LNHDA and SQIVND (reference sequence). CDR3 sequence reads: CASTKGGTTHYEQYF. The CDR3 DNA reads TGTGCCAGCACCAAGGGGGGCACTACCCACTACGAGCAGTACTTC.

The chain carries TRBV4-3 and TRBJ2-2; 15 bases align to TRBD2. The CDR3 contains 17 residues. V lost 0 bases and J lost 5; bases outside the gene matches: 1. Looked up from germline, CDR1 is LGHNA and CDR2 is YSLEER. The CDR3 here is CASSQEGTSGRTGELFF. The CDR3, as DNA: TGCGCCAGCAGCCAAGAAGGGACTAGCGGGAGGACCGGGGAGCTGTTTTTT.

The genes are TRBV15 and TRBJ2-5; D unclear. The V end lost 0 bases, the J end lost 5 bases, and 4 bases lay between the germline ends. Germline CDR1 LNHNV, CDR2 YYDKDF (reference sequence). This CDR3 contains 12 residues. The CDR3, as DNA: TGTGCCACCAGCAGAGAGGGGGAGACCCAGTACTTC. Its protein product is CATSREGETQYF.

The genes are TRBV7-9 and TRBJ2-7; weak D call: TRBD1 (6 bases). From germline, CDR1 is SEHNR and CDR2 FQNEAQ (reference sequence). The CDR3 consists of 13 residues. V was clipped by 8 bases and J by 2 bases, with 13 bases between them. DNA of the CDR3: TGTGCCAGCCGACAGGAAGGGGCCTACGAGCAGTACTTC. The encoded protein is CASRQEGAYEQYF.

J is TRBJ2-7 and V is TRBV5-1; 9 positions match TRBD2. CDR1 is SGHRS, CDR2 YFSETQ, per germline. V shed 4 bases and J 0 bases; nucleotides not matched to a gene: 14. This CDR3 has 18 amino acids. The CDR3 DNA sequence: TGCGCCAGCAGCCCCGACCCGATAGCGGGAGTTAGCTCCTACGAGCAGTACTTC. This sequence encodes CASSPDPIAGVSSYEQYF.

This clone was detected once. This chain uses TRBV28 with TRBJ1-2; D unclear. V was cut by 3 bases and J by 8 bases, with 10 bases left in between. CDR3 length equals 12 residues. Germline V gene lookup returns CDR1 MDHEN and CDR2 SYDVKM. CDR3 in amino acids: CASSLQTRGYTF. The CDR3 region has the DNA TGTGCCAGCAGTTTGCAAACCCGCGGCTACACCTTC.

This CDR3 is CASSSDHRAPGETQYF. As DNA, the CDR3 is TGTGCCAGCAGTTCAGATCATCGGGCCCCCGGGGAGACCCAGTACTTC. V and J are TRBV2 and TRBJ2-5; D ambiguous. Germline V gene lookup returns CDR1 SNHLY and CDR2 FYNNEI. Trimming shortened V by 5 bases and J by 5 bases, and 21 bases separated the two germline ends. The CDR3 spans 16 residues.

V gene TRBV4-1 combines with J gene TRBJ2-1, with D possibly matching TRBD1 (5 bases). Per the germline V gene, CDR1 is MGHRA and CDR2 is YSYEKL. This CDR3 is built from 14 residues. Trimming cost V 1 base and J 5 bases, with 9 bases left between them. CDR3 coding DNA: TGCGCCAGCAGCCAAGGAAACAGGAACAATGAGCAGTTCTTC. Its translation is CASSQGNRNNEQFF.

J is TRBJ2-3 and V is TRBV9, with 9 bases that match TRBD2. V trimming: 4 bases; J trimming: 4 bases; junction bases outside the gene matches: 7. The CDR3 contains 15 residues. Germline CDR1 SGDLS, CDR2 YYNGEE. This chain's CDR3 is CASSPIAGVSDTQYF. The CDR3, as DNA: TGTGCCAGCAGCCCCATAGCGGGAGTATCAGATACGCAGTATTTT.

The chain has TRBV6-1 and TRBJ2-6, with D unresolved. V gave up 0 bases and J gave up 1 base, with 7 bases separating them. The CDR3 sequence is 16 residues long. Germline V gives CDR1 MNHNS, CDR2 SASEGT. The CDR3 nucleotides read TGTGCCAGCAGTGAAGCTGCGGCGTCTGGGGCCAACGTCCTGACTTTC. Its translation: CASSEAAASGANVLTF.

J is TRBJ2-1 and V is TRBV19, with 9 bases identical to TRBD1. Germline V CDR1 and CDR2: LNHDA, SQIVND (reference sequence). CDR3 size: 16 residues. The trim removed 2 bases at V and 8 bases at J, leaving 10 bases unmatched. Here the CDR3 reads CASSIIGTGNGDEQFF. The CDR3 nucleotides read TGTGCCAGTAGTATAATCGGGACAGGGAATGGTGATGAGCAGTTCTTC.

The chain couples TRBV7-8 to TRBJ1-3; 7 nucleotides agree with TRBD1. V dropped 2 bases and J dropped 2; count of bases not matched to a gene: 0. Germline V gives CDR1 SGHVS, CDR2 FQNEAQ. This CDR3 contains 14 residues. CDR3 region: CASSLTGAGNTIYF. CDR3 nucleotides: TGTGCCAGCAGCTTAACAGGGGCTGGAAACACCATATATTTT.

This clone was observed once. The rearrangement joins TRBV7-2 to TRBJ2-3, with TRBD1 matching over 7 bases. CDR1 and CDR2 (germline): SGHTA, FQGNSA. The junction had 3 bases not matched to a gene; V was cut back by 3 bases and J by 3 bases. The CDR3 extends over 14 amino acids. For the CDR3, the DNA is TGTGCCAGCAGCTTCACGACAGGGACAGATACGCAGTATTTT. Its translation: CASSFTTGTDTQYF.

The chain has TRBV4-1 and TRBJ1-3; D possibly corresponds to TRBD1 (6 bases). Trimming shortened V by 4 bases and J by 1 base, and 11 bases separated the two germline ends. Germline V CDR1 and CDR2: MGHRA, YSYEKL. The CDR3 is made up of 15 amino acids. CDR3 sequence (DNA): TGCGCCAGCAGCCCCCTACAGGGATCTGGAAACACCATATATTTT. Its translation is CASSPLQGSGNTIYF.

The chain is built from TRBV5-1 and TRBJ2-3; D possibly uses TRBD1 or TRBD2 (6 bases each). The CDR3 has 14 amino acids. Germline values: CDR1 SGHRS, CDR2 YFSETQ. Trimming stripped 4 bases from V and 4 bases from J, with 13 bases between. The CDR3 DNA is TGCGCCAGCAGCCTCGGGGGACAATCAGATACGCAGTATTTT. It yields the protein CASSLGGQSDTQYF.

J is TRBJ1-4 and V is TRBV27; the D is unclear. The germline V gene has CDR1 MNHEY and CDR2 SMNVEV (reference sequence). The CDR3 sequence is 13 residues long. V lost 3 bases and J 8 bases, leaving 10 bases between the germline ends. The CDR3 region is CASSFRSGEKLFF. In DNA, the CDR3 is TGTGCCAGCAGTTTCAGGTCGGGGGAAAAACTGTTTTTT.

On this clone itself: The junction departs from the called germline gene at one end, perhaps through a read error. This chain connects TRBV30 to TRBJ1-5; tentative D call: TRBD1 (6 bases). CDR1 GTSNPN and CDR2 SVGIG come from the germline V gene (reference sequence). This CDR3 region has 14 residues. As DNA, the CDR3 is TGTGCCTGGACCCTAGCGGGGGGCAAGCAGCCCCAGCATTTT. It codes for CAWTLAGGKQPQHF.

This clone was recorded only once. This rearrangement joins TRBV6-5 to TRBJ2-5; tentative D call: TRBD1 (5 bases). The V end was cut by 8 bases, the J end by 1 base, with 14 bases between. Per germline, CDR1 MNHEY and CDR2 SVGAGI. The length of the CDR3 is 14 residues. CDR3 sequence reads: CASGKETGQETQYF. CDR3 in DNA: TGTGCCAGCGGGAAAGAAACAGGCCAAGAGACCCAGTACTTC.

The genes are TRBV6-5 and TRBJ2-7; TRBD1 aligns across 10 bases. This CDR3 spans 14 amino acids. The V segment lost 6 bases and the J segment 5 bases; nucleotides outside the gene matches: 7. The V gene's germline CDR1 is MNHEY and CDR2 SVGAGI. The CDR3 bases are TGTGCCAGCAGGAGGGGACAGGGGTCCCACGAGCAGTACTTC. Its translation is CASRRGQGSHEQYF.

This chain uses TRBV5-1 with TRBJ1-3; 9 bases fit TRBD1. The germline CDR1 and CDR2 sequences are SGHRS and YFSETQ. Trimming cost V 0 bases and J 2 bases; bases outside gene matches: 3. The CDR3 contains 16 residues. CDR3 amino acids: CASSLGTGATGNTIYF. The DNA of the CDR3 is TGCGCCAGCAGCTTGGGGACAGGGGCCACTGGAAACACCATATATTTT.